A selection of T cell receptor beta chains follows, all from one sample in a study of cytomegalovirus exposure and HLA in healthy donors. Profiled with immunoSEQ multiplex PCR; TCRdb holds only in-frame clones, not every one. The sample lists 130,000 to 150,000 clones, over 65% occurring once. Sequenced: PBMCs. These TCRs come from a man aged 40-49 years in good health and CMV-seropositive. CDR3s include the opening cysteine and the closing phenylalanine or tryptophan. D genes are given only for firm matches. Only some rows state a clone size, as once, few, many or a class for expanded clones.

abundance | j_gene | d_gene | v_gene | CDR3nt | CDR3aa
few | TRBJ2-3 | TRBD2 | TRBV6-5 | TGTGCCAGCAGTTACGTGGCGGGAGGAGCAGATACGCAGTATTTT | CASSYVAGGADTQYF
NA | TRBJ2-1 | NA | TRBV4-1 | TGCGCCAGCAGCCAAATCTCGGAGGATGAGCAGTTCTTC | CASSQISEDEQFF
few | TRBJ2-7 | TRBD1 | TRBV7-6 | TGTGCCAGCAGCCGACAATCGGACAGGGCTGGACAACGGTACTTC | CASSRQSDRAGQRYF
few | TRBJ1-5 | NA | TRBV2 | TGTGCCAGCAGTGACTCCGGGACAACGAGCAATCAGCCCCAGCATTTT | CASSDSGTTSNQPQHF
NA | TRBJ2-7 | NA | TRBV25-1 | TGTGCCAGCAAGGGTCAGGGGTCGGGCGAGCAGTACTTC | CASKGQGSGEQYF
NA | TRBJ2-7 | TRBD1 | TRBV30 | TGTGCCTGGAGTGTAAGGGGGACAGGGGAGTACTTC | CAWSVRGTGEYF
NA | TRBJ1-4 | NA | TRBV7-2 | TGTGCCAGCAGCCCCCATGACGGGAATGAAAAACTGTTTTTT | CASSPHDGNEKLFF
NA | TRBJ2-7 | NA | TRBV4-1 | TGCGCCAGCAGCTTAACTGAGGGGGATCCCTCATACCAGCAGTACTTC | CASSLTEGDPSYQQYF
once | TRBJ2-4 | TRBD1 | TRBV7-9 | TGTGCCAGCAGCCCTACGGACAGGGCCGGCAACATTCAGTACTTC | CASSPTDRAGNIQYF
NA | TRBJ1-1 | NA | TRBV2 | TGTGCCAGCAGTACAGACCGGAACACTGAAGCTTTCTTT | CASSTDRNTEAFF
NA | TRBJ2-2 | TRBD2 | TRBV30 | TGTGCCTGGAGTCGACTAGCGGGAGTCCCCGGGGAGCTGTTTTTT | CAWSRLAGVPGELFF
NA | TRBJ1-2 | TRBD1 | TRBV15 | TGTGCCACCAGCAGAGATAACAGGGGGCATGGCTACACCTTC | CATSRDNRGHGYTF
NA | TRBJ2-2 | NA | TRBV7-9 | TGTGCCAGCAGCTCGCTGGCGGTGAACACCGGGGAGCTGTTTTTT | CASSSLAVNTGELFF
NA | TRBJ1-2 | NA | TRBV25-1 | TGTGCCAGCAGCAAATCAGGGGCCTATGGCTACACCTTC | CASSKSGAYGYTF
NA | TRBJ2-1 | NA | TRBV5-1 | TGCGCCAGCAGCCCCTCGCCGACAGAGCCATACAATGAGCAGTTCTTC | CASSPSPTEPYNEQFF
NA | TRBJ2-7 | NA | TRBV6-5 | TGTGCCAGCAGTCGAACCGGGACAAGTGCACACGAGCAGTACTTC | CASSRTGTSAHEQYF
NA | TRBJ2-7 | NA | TRBV11-1 | TGTGCCAGCAGCTTAGTCGGGAACGAGCAGTACTTC | CASSLVGNEQYF
NA | TRBJ1-5 | NA | TRBV2 | TGTGCCAGCAGTGAAGCGCTTAGGGGGAGCAATCAGCCCCAGCATTTT | CASSEALRGSNQPQHF
NA | TRBJ2-7 | NA | TRBV7-9 | TGTGCCAGCAGCCCCGGAACAGCGGGTCTTTCCTACGAGCAGTACTTC | CASSPGTAGLSYEQYF
NA | TRBJ1-1 | TRBD1 | TRBV18 | TGTGCCAGCTCACCAGGCACAGGGGGCATGAACACTGAAGCTTTCTTT | CASSPGTGGMNTEAFF
once | TRBJ2-4 | NA | TRBV28 | TGTGCCAGCAGTTTGAATCTGGGCGTAAAGGTTCAGTACTTC | CASSLNLGVKVQYF
few | TRBJ1-4 | NA | TRBV6-5 | TGTGCCAGCAGGGCGGCGTTGGGTATCAGTGAAAAACTGTTTTTT | CASRAALGISEKLFF
NA | TRBJ2-1 | TRBD2 | TRBV7-9 | TGTGCCAGCAGCTTATCTGGCGGGAGTTTCAATGAGCAGTTCTTC | CASSLSGGSFNEQFF
NA | TRBJ2-5 | TRBD1 | TRBV7-8 | TGTGCCAGCAGCTTAGGGGACAGTTTGTACTTC | CASSLGDSLYF
NA | TRBJ1-3 | NA | TRBV7-2 | TGTGCCAGCAGCTTAGTGGGCGAGACCTCTTTTGCCGGAAACACCATATATTTT | CASSLVGETSFAGNTIYF
NA | TRBJ2-2 | TRBD1 | TRBV6-1 | TGTGCCAGCAGGGAACTACAGGGGGCAGGCACCGGGGAGCTGTTTTTT | CASRELQGAGTGELFF
NA | TRBJ2-3 | TRBD2 | TRBV7-9 | TGTGCCAGCAGCTCGGGACTAGCAGGGGCCACAGATACGCAGTATTTT | CASSSGLAGATDTQYF
NA | TRBJ2-5 | NA | TRBV5-8 | TGTGCCAGCAGCTTGGTTTGGGGCTCGGAGAGACAAGAGACCCAGTACTTC | CASSLVWGSERQETQYF
NA | TRBJ2-1 | NA | TRBV5-1 | TGCGCCAGCAGCGGGCCTCGGGGGTGGACTGGTGAGCAGTTCTTC | CASSGPRGWTGEQFF
NA | TRBJ1-6 | TRBD1 | TRBV7-9 | TGTGCCAGCAGCTTAGCAGGGACAGGCCATAATTCACCCCTCCACTTT | CASSLAGTGHNSPLHF
NA | TRBJ1-4 | TRBD1 | TRBV7-2 | TGTGCCAGCAGCTCGGACAGGGCTGAAAAACTGTTTTTT | CASSSDRAEKLFF
NA | TRBJ2-7 | TRBD2 | TRBV10-3 | TGTGCCATCAGCGACCCCCCCCAGCGGGGGACCTACGAGCAGTACTTC | CAISDPPQRGTYEQYF
NA | TRBJ1-4 | NA | TRBV6-6 | TGTGCCAGCAGTATCCGGACCCTGGGAGATGAAAAACTGTTTTTT | CASSIRTLGDEKLFF
medium-sized | TRBJ2-7 | TRBD1 | TRBV30 | TGTGCCTGGAGCTTAGGGGGCCCTACCTACGAGCAGTACTTC | CAWSLGGPTYEQYF
NA | TRBJ1-2 | TRBD1 | TRBV5-4 | TGTGCCAGCAGCTTAGTGGGGGGCCAGGGGGCTAGGGACTATGGCTACACCTTC | CASSLVGGQGARDYGYTF
NA | TRBJ2-7 | TRBD2 | TRBV4-1 | TGCGCCAGCAGCCAAGCCGCACTGGGGAGGGAGGGCCTCTACGAGCAGTACTTC | CASSQAALGREGLYEQYF
NA | TRBJ1-2 | TRBD1 | TRBV6-1 | TGTGCCAGCAGTCGGACAGGGCAAGGCTACACCTTC | CASSRTGQGYTF
NA | TRBJ1-2 | NA | TRBV6-1 | TGTGCCAGCGGTCCGGACAGATTACGGGGCTACACCTTC | CASGPDRLRGYTF
few | TRBJ2-5 | NA | TRBV5-8 | TGTGCCAGCAGCCCGGCTGGTCAGGAGGGGACCCAGTACTTC | CASSPAGQEGTQYF
few | TRBJ1-1 | TRBD1 | TRBV11-2 | TGTGCCAGCAGGCTCGACAGGGGGAACACTGAAGCTTTCTTT | CASRLDRGNTEAFF
NA | TRBJ1-2 | TRBD1 | TRBV5-1 | TGCGCCAGCAGCTTGGCCGACAGGGGATCATATGGCTACACCTTC | CASSLADRGSYGYTF
NA | TRBJ2-7 | TRBD2 | TRBV29-1 | TGCAGCGTTGTGACGGGCGCGGGAGGGAACGAGCAGTACTTC | CSVVTGAGGNEQYF
NA | TRBJ2-5 | NA | TRBV7-2 | TGTGCCACCAAGGGGTTTCAAGAGACCCAGTACTTC | CATKGFQETQYF
NA | TRBJ2-5 | NA | TRBV13 | TGTGCCAGCAGCTTAGCCGCGGGGGCAGGAGTGGGATGGGAGACCCAGTACTTC | CASSLAAGAGVGWETQYF
NA | TRBJ1-1 | NA | TRBV9 | TGTGCCAGCATTTCGACAGGTCTGAACACTGAAGCTTTCTTT | CASISTGLNTEAFF
NA | TRBJ2-1 | TRBD1 | TRBV27 | TGTGCCAGCAGTTTATGGCCGGGACAGGGTGAGTTCTTC | CASSLWPGQGEFF
NA | TRBJ1-5 | NA | TRBV14 | TGTGCCAGCAGCCGGGAGGGGAATCAGCCCCAGCATTTT | CASSREGNQPQHF
once | TRBJ1-1 | TRBD1 | TRBV18 | TGTGCCAGCTCGTTCCTTTCCGGGACAGGGGTTACTGAAGCTTTCTTT | CASSFLSGTGVTEAFF
NA | TRBJ2-7 | TRBD1 | TRBV7-6 | TGTGCCAGCAGCGCATCCCCCGGGACAGTCTACGAGCAGTACTTC | CASSASPGTVYEQYF